Shown below are 25 T cell receptor beta chains from a single sample sequenced in a study of T cell repertoires in cytomegalovirus infection. TCRdb fed the reads into MiXCR, producing one record per CDR3 protein. This table has 600,000 to 800,000 distinct CDR3 sequences, approximately 25% appearing once. Input material: CD8+ T cells from PBMCs. The source of these receptors is a human donor in good health (CMV status not recorded). Some clones in this sample may be carry-over from other donors' samples.

This chain uses TRBV6-1 with TRBJ1-5, with 8 bases aligning to TRBD1. Germline assignment: CDR1 MNHNS and CDR2 SASEGT. This CDR3 has 15 residues. The CDR3 loop reads CASGVTKTGDQPQHF. CDR3 DNA sequence: TGTGCTAGCGGGGTGACCAAGACAGGGGATCAGCCCCAGCATTTT.

About this clonotype itself: Germline is not matched at one junction end, which may reflect a read error. The chain employs TRBV2 and TRBJ1-1; D is possibly TRBD1 (6 bases). The CDR3 length is 15 residues. Germline CDR1 reads SNHLY; CDR2 reads FYNNEI. CDR3 region: CVSRKQGQKNTEAFF. Written as DNA, the CDR3 is TGTGTCAGCCGGAAGCAGGGACAAAAAAACACTGAAGCTTTCTTT.

This clonotype has only a few counts. V is TRBV24-1 and J is TRBJ2-1; D is undetermined. Trimming shortened V by 0 bases and J by 8 bases, and 10 bases separated the two germline ends. Per germline, CDR1 KGHDR and CDR2 SFDVKD. The CDR3 sequence is 14 residues long. The CDR3 DNA reads as TGTGCCACCAGTGATTTGCGGCAGAGCGATGAGCAGTTCTTC. Its protein is CATSDLRQSDEQFF.

In this sample, this clonotype turned up a few times. This chain joins TRBV6-2 or TRBV6-3 and TRBJ1-2; D remains ambiguous. The CDR3 loop spans 11 amino acids. Trimming stripped 0 bases from V and 8 bases from J, with 4 bases between. Germline-derived CDR1 and CDR2 are MNHEY and SVGEGT. The CDR3 protein is CASSYSTGYTF. The CDR3 nucleotides read TGTGCCAGCAGTTACTCGACGGGCTACACCTTC.

The chain combines TRBV6-2 or TRBV6-3 with TRBJ2-7; D gene unclear. Germline lookup yields CDR1 MNHEY and CDR2 SVGEGT. This CDR3 contains 13 residues. V was cut by 2 bases and J by 5 bases, with 10 bases left in between. The CDR3 nucleotides are TGTGCCAGCAGTTACAGGGCGACCCACGAGCAGTACTTC. Its translation is CASSYRATHEQYF.

About this clonotype: A much larger clone is a single base away; this may be a read error. The conserved phenylalanine or tryptophan is not found at the CDR3 terminus, so this likely reflects a read error. The chain is built from TRBV7-8 and TRBJ1-5; tentative D call: TRBD1 (5 bases). The germline V and J ends were trimmed by 2 bases and 6 bases, with 17 bases remaining between them. The CDR3 sequence is 16 residues long. Germline loops: CDR1 SGHVS, CDR2 FQNEAQ. The CDR3 loop is CASSLFGTDGSQPQHL. CDR3 nucleotides: TGTGCCAGCAGCTTATTCGGGACGGATGGGAGTCAGCCCCAGCATTTA.

This clonotype was observed a few times. J is TRBJ2-1 and V is TRBV5-5; D remains unclear. The CDR3 runs 15 residues. Germline V CDR1 and CDR2: SGHKS, YYEKEE (reference sequence). The ends were cut back, 3 bases at V and 2 bases at J, with 12 bases in the middle. CDR3 nucleotide sequence: TGTGCCAGCAGCTGGCAAGATAGTCCCTACAATGAGCAGTTCTTC. It translates to CASSWQDSPYNEQFF.

The chain uses TRBV6-2 or TRBV6-3 and TRBJ2-7; TRBD1 aligns across 7 bases. Germline V CDR1 and CDR2: MNHEY, SVGEGT. CDR3 size: 15 residues. V trimming: 1 base; J trimming: 4 bases; junction bases outside the gene matches: 7. The CDR3 DNA is TGTGCCAGCAGTTACTTACCGGGACAGTCATACGAGCAGTACGTC. Its translation is CASSYLPGQSYEQYV.

V and J are TRBV19 and TRBJ1-1; possible D gene TRBD1, 5 bases. This CDR3 contains 13 residues. V shed 1 base and J shed 6 bases, with 9 bases lying between them. Germline V gene lookup returns CDR1 LNHDA and CDR2 SQIVND (reference sequence). The DNA for the CDR3 is TGTGCCAGTAGTATAGGAGGGGTTGCTGAAGCTTTCTTT. It encodes CASSIGGVAEAFF.

This chain uses TRBV6-5 with TRBJ2-1, with D possibly being TRBD1 (7 bases). The CDR3 contains 15 residues. The germline CDR1 and CDR2 sequences are MNHEY and SVGAGI. The V end was cut by 2 bases, the J end by 9 bases, with 17 bases between. CDR3 amino acids: CASSYGGGSRSEQFF. The CDR3, as DNA: TGTGCCAGCAGTTACGGAGGGGGCTCACGGAGTGAGCAGTTCTTC.

The rearrangement joins TRBV6-2 or TRBV6-3 to TRBJ2-1; 11 bases are a match to TRBD1. This CDR3 spans 14 amino acids. Germline-derived CDR1 and CDR2 are MNHEY and SVGEGT. Unmatched junction bases numbered 8, after V lost 7 bases and J lost 9 bases. The CDR3 DNA sequence: TGTGCCAGCAACACGGACAGGGGGCAAACTGAGCAGTTCTTC. Encoded protein: CASNTDRGQTEQFF.

In its sample, this clonotype was seen a few times. The chain recombines TRBV7-9 with TRBJ2-5; possible D gene TRBD1, 6 bases. Trimming pared 5 bases from V and 0 bases from J, leaving 19 bases between. The CDR3 contains 17 residues. Germline-derived CDR1 and CDR2 are SEHNR and FQNEAQ (reference sequence). The CDR3 region has the DNA TGTGCCAGCAGCCTGGGGCACAGGGCCACGTACCAAGAGACCCAGTACTTC. Protein sequence: CASSLGHRATYQETQYF. The full variable domain, in which reference TRBV7-9 and TRBJ2-5 provide the parts outside the CDR3, is DTGVSQNPRHKITKRGQNVTFRCDPISEHNRLYWYRQTLGQGPEFLTYFQNEAQLEKSRLLSDRFSAERPKGSFSTLEIQRTEQGDSAMYLCASSLGHRATYQETQYFGPGTRLLVL.

The chain links TRBV20-1 to TRBJ2-5; possibly TRBD2 for D (5 bases). V was pared by 5 bases and J by 9 bases, with 19 bases between. In germline, CDR1 is DFQATT, CDR2 SNEGSKA (reference sequence). The CDR3 runs to 13 residues. The CDR3 DNA sequence: TGCAGTGCTCCCCCAGGAGGAGACGGGGCCCAGTACTTC. It yields the protein CSAPPGGDGAQYF.

This clonotype was detected only a few times. The genes are TRBV7-4 and TRBJ2-2, with a possible D match to TRBD1 (5 bases). The germline V and J ends were trimmed by 6 bases and 5 bases, with 13 bases remaining between them. CDR1 and CDR2 (germline): SGHVT, SQSDAQ. The CDR3 is 14 amino acids. The CDR3 bases are TGTGCCAGCAGGCGAAAAGGGGTTACCGGGGAGCTGTTTTTT. It codes for CASRRKGVTGELFF. The variable domain in full, completed from reference TRBV7-4 and TRBJ2-2, reads GAGVSQSPRYKVAKRGRDVALRCDSISGHVTLYWYRQTLGQGSEVLTYSQSDAQRDKSGRPSGRFSAERPERSVSTLKIQRTEQGDSAVYLCASRRKGVTGELFFGEGSRLTVL.

The chain carries TRBV4-1 and TRBJ2-1; D is unclear. Germline V gene lookup returns CDR1 MGHRA and CDR2 YSYEKL. V lost 1 base and J lost 0, with 10 bases in between. CDR3 length equals 16 residues. In DNA form, the CDR3 reads TGCGCCAGCAGCCAAGCGCCGGCAGGCTCCTACAATGAGCAGTTCTTC. Residues: CASSQAPAGSYNEQFF.

This clonotype was counted ten times or more. The rearrangement links TRBV6-1 to TRBJ2-5; D possibly corresponds to TRBD2 (6 bases). Trimming cost V 6 bases and J 5 bases, with 10 bases left between them. CDR1 is MNHNS and CDR2 is SASEGT in the germline V gene. The CDR3 extends over 12 amino acids. The CDR3 region is CASRTAGETQYF. As DNA, the CDR3 is TGTGCCAGCAGGACCGCGGGGGAGACCCAGTACTTC.

The chain joins TRBV28 to TRBJ2-7; no definite D call. This CDR3 is 14 amino acids long. Germline assignment: CDR1 MDHEN and CDR2 SYDVKM. V was pared by 7 bases and J by 2 bases, with 15 bases between. The CDR3 spells CASNKPGLTYEQYV. The CDR3 DNA reads as TGTGCCAGCAACAAGCCGGGCCTGACCTACGAGCAGTACGTC.

The chain uses TRBV29-1 and TRBJ2-1; D possibly matches TRBD1 or TRBD2 (5 bases each). V lost 7 bases, J lost 7 bases, and 17 bases lay in between. Germline assignment: CDR1 SQVTM and CDR2 ANQGSEA. This CDR3 has 13 residues. Written as DNA, the CDR3 is TGCAGCGCCAGGGACCGGGCAGGAAATGAGCAGTTCTTC. Residues: CSARDRAGNEQFF.

This clonotype was found a few times. V usage is TRBV27 and J usage is TRBJ2-6; D is ambiguous. The germline V gene has CDR1 MNHEY and CDR2 SMNVEV (reference sequence). V lost 7 bases and J lost 1, with 5 bases in between. This CDR3 comprises 13 residues. CDR3 nucleotides: TGTGCCAGCAAAGAATCTGGGGCCAACGTCCTGACTTTC. Its protein product is CASKESGANVLTF.

In its sample, this clonotype was seen many times. The rearrangement joins TRBV7-9 to TRBJ2-2; no reliable D call. The germline CDR1 and CDR2 sequences are SEHNR and FQNEAQ (reference sequence). V shed 5 bases and J shed 7 bases, with 11 bases lying between them. The CDR3 has 13 amino acids. As DNA, the CDR3 is TGTGCCAGCAGCCTCAGCAGTGGCGGGGAGCTGTTTTTT. Translation: CASSLSSGGELFF.

The J gene is TRBJ2-5, the V gene TRBV25-1, with no clear D. With 6 bases removed from V and 5 bases from J, the gap between germline ends came to 13 bases. Germline loops: CDR1 MGHDK, CDR2 SYGVNS. The CDR3 covers 13 residues. CDR3 protein: CASSLPSSETQYF. For the CDR3, the DNA is TGTGCCAGCAGCCTCCCATCCAGTGAGACCCAGTACTTC.

The table lists this clonotype with a few counts. The chain couples TRBV5-1 to TRBJ2-1; TRBD1 matches 9 bases. J was trimmed by 2 bases and V by 0 bases; bases with no gene match: 3. Per germline, CDR1 SGHRS and CDR2 YFSETQ. The CDR3 has 16 residues. CDR3 nucleotide sequence: TGCGCCAGCAGCTTGGCCACAGGGGGCCCCTACAATGAGCAGTTCTTC. Amino acid sequence: CASSLATGGPYNEQFF.

V gene TRBV6-2 or TRBV6-3 combines with J gene TRBJ1-1, with D possibly matching TRBD1 (5 bases). The CDR3 consists of 15 residues. Germline assignment: CDR1 MNHEY and CDR2 SVGEGT. V was shortened by 5 bases and J by 3 bases, with 16 bases between the two germline ends. The CDR3, as DNA: TGTGCCAGCAGTCCTTTCCCGAGGGGAGACACTGAAGCTTTCTTT. Amino acids: CASSPFPRGDTEAFF.

The chain carries TRBV28 and TRBJ1-2, with D possibly being TRBD1 (5 bases). V was clipped by 7 bases and J by 2 bases, with 11 bases between them. Germline V gene sequence: CDR1 MDHEN, CDR2 SYDVKM. The CDR3 is made up of 13 amino acids. CDR3 DNA: TGTGCCAGCACCCGGCGGGGGAACTATGGCTACACCTTC. This codes for CASTRRGNYGYTF.

This clonotype was recorded a few times. The rearrangement joins TRBV29-1 to TRBJ2-1; a weak D match, TRBD1 (7 bases). The CDR3 sequence is 12 residues long. The germline V gene encodes CDR1 SQVTM and CDR2 ANQGSEA. V lost 3 bases and J 8 bases, leaving 11 bases between the germline ends. CDR3 residues: CSVETGRYEQFF. The CDR3 bases are TGCAGCGTTGAGACAGGGAGGTATGAGCAGTTCTTC.